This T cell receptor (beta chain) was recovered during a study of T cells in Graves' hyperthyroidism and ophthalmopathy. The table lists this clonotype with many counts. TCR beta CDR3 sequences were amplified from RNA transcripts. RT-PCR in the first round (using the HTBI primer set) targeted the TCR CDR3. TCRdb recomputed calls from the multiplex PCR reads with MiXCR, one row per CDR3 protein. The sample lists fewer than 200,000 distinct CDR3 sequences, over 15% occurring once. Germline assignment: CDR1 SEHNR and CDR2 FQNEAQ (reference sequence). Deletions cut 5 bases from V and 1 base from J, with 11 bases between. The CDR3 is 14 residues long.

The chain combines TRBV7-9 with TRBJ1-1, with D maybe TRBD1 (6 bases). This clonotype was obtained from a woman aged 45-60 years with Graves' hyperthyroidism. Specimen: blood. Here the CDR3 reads CASSQYRENTEAFF. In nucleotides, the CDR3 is TGTGCCAGCAGCCAGTACAGGGAGAACACTGAAGCTTTCTTT.